These 13 T cell receptor beta chains share one sample of origin, sequenced in a study of regulatory T cells in long-lasting Graves disease. This sample's time point: newly diagnosed GD, antithyroid drugs for less than 3 months. After RNA was extracted from PBMCs, the TCR library was made from it. Relying on iRepertoire HTBI primers and Arm-PCR of CDR3 regions, the team built TCR beta libraries. TCRdb called the multiplex PCR reads again in MiXCR, with one record for every CDR3 protein. This sample has a few hundred thousand distinct CDR3 sequences; about 15% occur once, and the top ten carry approximately 17%. The data also belong to a second study, concerning T cells in Graves' hyperthyroidism and ophthalmopathy.

The sequencing used peripheral blood mononuclear cells (PBMCs), collected at new diagnosis, from a patient treated with antithyroid drugs. These receptor sequences come from a woman in her forties or fifties with Graves disease.

This clonotype was counted many times. This chain uses TRBV2 with TRBJ2-1, with 8 bases matching TRBD1. Germline CDR1 reads SNHLY; CDR2 reads FYNNEI. This CDR3 spans 15 amino acids. Trimming at V came to 6 bases and at J to 2 bases, leaving 6 bases not matched to a gene. The DNA for the CDR3 is TGTGCCAGCAGGGAACAGGGGGTACCCTACAATGAGCAGTTCTTC. Translated: CASREQGVPYNEQFF. Drawing the rest from reference TRBV2 and TRBJ2-1, the complete variable domain is EPEVTQTPSHQVTQMGQEVILRCVPISNHLYFYWYRQILGQKVEFLVSFYNNEISEKSEIFDDQFSVERPDGSNFTLKIRSTKLEDSAMYFCASREQGVPYNEQFFGPGTRLTVL.

Only a few counts were recorded for this clonotype. CDR3 bases: TGTGCCAGCAGCTTAGAGGACCTCTCCTTAAGCACCATATATTTT. Its translation: CASSLEDLSLSTIYF. The gene calls are TRBV7-8 and TRBJ1-3; D call uncertain. Germline assignment: CDR1 SGHVS and CDR2 FQNEAQ. The CDR3 contains 15 residues. V lost 1 base and J 9 bases, leaving 16 bases between the germline ends.

This clonotype was seen a single time. The chain carries TRBV24-1 and TRBJ2-7; D gene unclear. The CDR3 runs to 21 residues. Germline CDR1 reads KGHDR; CDR2 reads SFDVKD. V lost 2 bases, J lost 4 bases, and 32 bases lay in between. CDR3 coding DNA: TGTGCCACCAGTGATTCGATGTGGATACGCTCAAGACCCGAAAAAAAATACGAGCAGTACTTC. Residues: CATSDSMWIRSRPEKKYEQYF.

This clonotype was counted ten times or more. CDR3 loop: CASSSLAGFSYNEQFF. As DNA, the CDR3 is TGTGCCAGCAGTTCCCTAGCGGGATTCTCCTACAATGAGCAGTTCTTC. This chain connects TRBV27 to TRBJ2-1; 9 bases fit TRBD2. CDR3 length: 16 amino acids. V trimming: 4 bases; J trimming: 0 bases; junction bases outside the gene matches: 4. Germline V gene sequence: CDR1 MNHEY, CDR2 SMNVEV (reference sequence).

This clonotype came up many times. V and J are TRBV28 and TRBJ1-3, with D perhaps TRBD1 (5 bases). CDR1 MDHEN and CDR2 SYDVKM come from the germline V gene. CDR3 size: 18 residues. V lost 5 bases and J 0 bases, leaving 20 bases between the germline ends. CDR3 sequence: CASSRAAHRSRSGNTIYF. The CDR3 DNA follows: TGTGCCAGCAGTCGAGCTGCCCACAGGTCCCGCTCTGGAAACACCATATATTTT.

DNA of the CDR3: TGTGCCAGCAAGAGTGGGGGGGTGTCTGGAAACACCATATATTTT. It translates to CASKSGGVSGNTIYF. V usage is TRBV7-9 and J usage is TRBJ1-3; maybe TRBD1 (5 bases). Trimming stripped 7 bases from V and 1 base from J, with 14 bases between. From germline, CDR1 is SEHNR and CDR2 FQNEAQ (reference sequence). The CDR3 totals 15 residues.

This sequence joins TRBV6-1 and TRBJ1-1, with 7 positions matching TRBD1. The CDR3 is 16 amino acids. V was pared by 5 bases and J by 5 bases, with 14 bases of the junction left unmatched. The germline gives CDR1 MNHNS, CDR2 SASEGT. As DNA, the CDR3 is TGTGCCAGCAGTAACAGGGGATCCTTTACCGGTACTGAAGCTTTCTTT. It codes for CASSNRGSFTGTEAFF.

The table lists this clonotype with many counts. This chain connects TRBV5-1 to TRBJ1-4, with D tentatively TRBD1 (5 bases). The germline V and J ends were trimmed by 0 bases and 7 bases, with 16 bases remaining between them. Germline V gene sequence: CDR1 SGHRS, CDR2 YFSETQ. CDR3 length: 16 amino acids. CDR3 protein: CASSLGSVGEGEKLFF. The DNA of the CDR3 is TGCGCCAGCAGCTTGGGTTCGGTGGGGGAAGGTGAAAAACTGTTTTTT.

The chain joins TRBV9 to TRBJ2-1; 9 nucleotides agree with TRBD1. Germline assignment: CDR1 SGDLS and CDR2 YYNGEE. V lost 3 bases, J lost 0 bases, and 4 bases stayed unmatched. The CDR3 spans 16 residues. The CDR3 bases are TGTGCCAGCAGCGCCATGACAGGGGGCTCCTACAATGAGCAGTTCTTC. Residues: CASSAMTGGSYNEQFF.

This clonotype was observed many times. V usage is TRBV6-1 and J usage is TRBJ2-7, with D perhaps TRBD1 (6 bases). CDR1 and CDR2 from the germline V gene are MNHNS and SASEGT. V dropped 8 bases and J dropped 4 bases, with 12 bases sitting between them. This CDR3 has 12 amino acids. The CDR3 nucleotides read TGTGCCAGCGGCCCACAGGGATACGAGCAGTACTTC. Its translation: CASGPQGYEQYF.

This clonotype came up many times. This rearrangement joins TRBV29-1 to TRBJ2-7, with 12 bases aligning to TRBD1. Germline V lookup: CDR1 SQVTM, CDR2 ANQGSEA. V was pared by 3 bases and J by 3 bases, with 9 bases of the junction left unmatched. The CDR3 is made up of 16 amino acids. DNA for the CDR3: TGCAGCGTTGAGGTGGGGGGGACAGGGGGCTACTACGAGCAGTACTTC. This sequence encodes CSVEVGGTGGYYEQYF.

The V and J genes are TRBV19 and TRBJ2-2, with 10 bases matching TRBD2. Unmatched junction bases numbered 8, after V lost 3 bases and J lost 7 bases. CDR3 length: 16 residues. Per germline, CDR1 LNHDA and CDR2 SQIVND (reference sequence). This CDR3 is CASSISLAGVVGELFF. As DNA, the CDR3 is TGTGCCAGTAGTATTAGTCTAGCGGGAGTAGTCGGGGAGCTGTTTTTT.

This clonotype showed up many times. The chain has TRBV11-2 and TRBJ2-7; D possibly corresponds to TRBD1 (6 bases). Trimming removed 6 bases from V and 3 bases from J, with 15 bases in between. The CDR3 length is 14 residues. Germline CDR1 and CDR2: SGHAT and FQNNGV. CDR3 amino acids: CASSKNPDSYEQYF. CDR3 DNA sequence: TGTGCCAGCAGTAAAAACCCGGACAGCTACGAGCAGTACTTC.